Listed here are 24 T cell receptor beta chains from one sample, sequenced in a study of shared T cell receptors in the human thymus. Only in-frame clones appear in the TCRdb table, and some are missing; sequencing was by immunoSEQ multiplex PCR. The sample lists about 660,000 clones; around 87% were seen once. The data also belong to a second study, concerning human thymus T cells.

Sequencing input: thymocytes. The receptors shown here come from a boy under three years old with a congenital heart defect.

Here the CDR3 reads CASRVYPYEQYF. Here the CDR3 DNA reads TGTGCCAGTCGGGTATACCCCTACGAGCAGTACTTC. The chain recombines TRBV28 with TRBJ2-7; no clear D gene. The germline CDR1 and CDR2 sequences are MDHEN and SYDVKM. The V end lost 9 bases, the J end lost 2 bases, and 11 bases lay between the germline ends. The CDR3 extends over 12 amino acids. Full variable domain (rest looked up from reference TRBV28 and TRBJ2-7): DVKVTQSSRYLVKRTGEKVFLECVQDMDHENMFWYRQDPGLGLRLIYFSYDVKMKEKGDIPEGYSVSREKKERFSLILESASTNQTSMYLCASRVYPYEQYFGPGTRLTVT.

This chain joins TRBV7-2 and TRBJ2-1, with D unclear. The CDR3 is 11 amino acids. Germline CDR1 and CDR2: SGHTA and FQGNSA. V was trimmed by 8 bases and J by 6 bases, leaving 8 bases between them. The CDR3 reads CASPIANEQFF. In nucleotides, the CDR3 is TGTGCCAGCCCAATAGCCAATGAGCAGTTCTTC. The full variable domain, completed using reference TRBV7-2 and TRBJ2-1, is GAGVSQSPSNKVTEKGKDVELRCDPISGHTALYWYRQSLGQGLEFLIYFQGNSAPDKSGLPSDRFSAERTGGSVSTLTIQRTQQEDSAVYLCASPIANEQFFGPGTRLTVL.

This clone came up a few times. This sequence joins TRBV6-5 and TRBJ1-1, with 9 bases aligning to TRBD1. CDR1 and CDR2 (germline): MNHEY, SVGAGI. Trimming removed 5 bases from V and 3 bases from J; junction bases left unmatched: 4. CDR3 length: 14 amino acids. The CDR3 DNA reads TGTGCCAGCAGTGGGGACAGGGTAGACACTGAAGCTTTCTTT. As protein: CASSGDRVDTEAFF.

This clone has only one observation. This chain uses TRBV12-5 with TRBJ1-2; no clear D gene. Germline V gene lookup returns CDR1 LGHNT and CDR2 FRNRAP. V shed 7 bases and J shed 5 bases, with 23 bases lying between them. This CDR3 is built from 16 residues. CDR3: CASALPRVEGRYGYTF. The CDR3 DNA reads TGTGCTAGTGCCCTCCCAAGGGTTGAGGGAAGGTATGGCTACACCTTC.

The gene calls are TRBV2 and TRBJ2-7, with a possible D match to TRBD1 (5 bases). CDR1 and CDR2 (germline): SNHLY, FYNNEI. With 8 bases removed from V and 4 bases from J, the gap between germline ends came to 21 bases. The CDR3 has 15 residues. CDR3 nucleotides: TGTGCCAGCGTACAGGTTTCCGATAGGGGTTACGAGCAGTACTTC. Amino acids: CASVQVSDRGYEQYF.

This clone was found once. The V gene is TRBV18, the J gene TRBJ1-2, with TRBD1 matching over 7 bases. Germline-derived CDR1 and CDR2 are KGHSH and LQKENI. V shed 4 bases, J shed 1 base, and the junction held 12 bases outside the gene matches. The CDR3 covers 17 residues. The CDR3 protein is CASSRGTAHLLNYGYTF. The CDR3 nucleotides are TGTGCCAGCTCACGAGGGACAGCCCACCTCCTTAACTATGGCTACACCTTC.

The rearrangement links TRBV19 to TRBJ1-2; D perhaps matches TRBD1 (6 bases). In germline, CDR1 is LNHDA, CDR2 SQIVND (reference sequence). Between the trimmed V and J ends, which lost 3 bases and 4 bases, there was a span of 15 bases. The CDR3 is 15 amino acids. CDR3 nucleotide sequence: TGTGCCAGTAGTATGACTGACAGGACGTTCTATGGCTACACCTTC. This sequence encodes CASSMTDRTFYGYTF.

The chain uses TRBV4-1 and TRBJ2-4, with 15 positions matching TRBD2. The CDR3 runs 18 residues. Looked up from germline, CDR1 is MGHRA and CDR2 is YSYEKL. V dropped 3 bases and J dropped 0; count of bases not matched to a gene: 3. The CDR3 DNA sequence: TGCGCCAGCAGCCAGGGACTAGCGGGGGGAAGAGCCAAAAACATTCAGTACTTC. Translating gives CASSQGLAGGRAKNIQYF.

CDR3 amino acids: CAWKRGGQGAGNTIYF. As DNA, the CDR3 is TGTGCCTGGAAAAGGGGAGGACAGGGGGCTGGAAACACCATATATTTT. The chain uses TRBV30 and TRBJ1-3; 10 bases line up with TRBD1. CDR3 length: 16 residues. Per germline, CDR1 GTSNPN and CDR2 SVGIG (reference sequence). The trim removed 4 bases at V and 2 bases at J, leaving 8 bases unmatched.

J is TRBJ2-5 and V is TRBV28; TRBD2 is a possible D gene (5 bases). The CDR3 totals 17 residues. The V gene lost 2 bases and the J gene lost 1 base, with 17 bases spanning the gap. CDR1 and CDR2 from the germline V gene are MDHEN and SYDVKM. The CDR3 sequence: CASSLKNLGGLQETQYF. CDR3 in DNA: TGTGCCAGCAGTTTAAAGAATCTCGGTGGACTCCAAGAGACCCAGTACTTC.

This clone was counted only a few times. The V call is TRBV5-6, the J call TRBJ2-3; TRBD1 matches at 8 bases. The V gene end was trimmed by 2 bases and the J gene end by 2 bases; junction bases not matched to a gene: 7. The CDR3 runs 16 residues. CDR1 is SGHDT and CDR2 is YYEEEE in the germline V gene. The CDR3 reads CASSLRTGRFTDTQYF. The CDR3 bases are TGTGCCAGCAGCTTAAGGACAGGGAGGTTCACAGATACGCAGTATTTT.

The chain couples TRBV6-5 to TRBJ2-1; no definite D call. Trimming stripped 0 bases from V and 0 bases from J, with 9 bases between. CDR1 MNHEY and CDR2 SVGAGI come from the germline V gene. CDR3 length equals 16 residues. The CDR3 spells CASSYSRSSSYNEQFF. The CDR3 DNA sequence: TGTGCCAGCAGTTACTCTAGGAGTAGCTCCTACAATGAGCAGTTCTTC.

The rearrangement links TRBV5-6 to TRBJ2-7, with 7 bases that match TRBD1. V was pared by 4 bases and J by 1 base, with 11 bases of the junction left unmatched. Germline CDR1 is SGHDT and CDR2 is YYEEEE. There are 16 residues in the CDR3. The CDR3 region has the DNA TGTGCCAGCAGCGCCGGACAGGCCCTCATTTCCTACGAGCAGTACTTC. Amino acids: CASSAGQALISYEQYF.

This clone was recorded once. The CDR3 spells CASSQPSGHQETQYF. DNA for the CDR3: TGCGCCAGCAGCCAACCTAGCGGGCACCAAGAGACCCAGTACTTC. The chain links TRBV4-1 to TRBJ2-5; 8 bases agree with TRBD2. This CDR3 spans 15 amino acids. Germline V gene lookup returns CDR1 MGHRA and CDR2 YSYEKL. Trimming removed 2 bases from V and 0 bases from J; junction bases left unmatched: 2.

The count of this clone is one. V and J are TRBV27 and TRBJ1-1; 7 bases are shared with TRBD1. Germline V CDR1 and CDR2: MNHEY, SMNVEV (reference sequence). CDR3 length equals 16 residues. The ends lost 7 bases at V and 4 bases at J; junction bases unmatched: 15. This CDR3 reads CASTLSIAQGTTEAFF. CDR3 sequence (DNA): TGTGCCAGCACCCTATCCATAGCACAGGGGACCACTGAAGCTTTCTTT.

The chain has TRBV7-3 and TRBJ2-6; the D gene is possibly TRBD1 (6 bases). This CDR3 comprises 18 residues. V lost 4 bases and J lost 6, with 22 bases in between. CDR1 and CDR2 from the germline V gene are SGHTA and FQGTGA. The CDR3 DNA sequence: TGTGCCAGCAGCTCCGGGACAACCCCTCCGACGGAGGCCAACGTCCTGACTTTC. Encoded protein: CASSSGTTPPTEANVLTF.

V gene TRBV9 combines with J gene TRBJ2-6; D may be TRBD2 (6 bases). The CDR3 is 15 residues long. V lost 4 bases, J lost 1 base, and 9 bases lay in between. CDR1 and CDR2 from the germline V gene are SGDLS and YYNGEE. CDR3 in amino acids: CASSTGGSGANVLTF. The DNA for the CDR3 is TGTGCCAGCAGCACTGGGGGGTCTGGGGCCAACGTCCTGACTTTC.

The gene calls are TRBV2 and TRBJ2-2; TRBD2 might be the D (5 bases). The V gene lost 6 bases and the J gene lost 7 bases, with 15 bases spanning the gap. In germline, CDR1 is SNHLY, CDR2 FYNNEI. This CDR3 region has 14 residues. The CDR3, as DNA: TGTGCCAGCAGGGGGAGAGGGCCGGGCGGGGAGCTGTTTTTT. Translated, it gives CASRGRGPGGELFF.

The chain recombines TRBV28 with TRBJ2-4; possibly TRBD1 for D (5 bases). Germline loops: CDR1 MDHEN, CDR2 SYDVKM. The CDR3 contains 19 residues. Trimming cost V 6 bases and J 0 bases, with 24 bases left between them. CDR3 nucleotides: TGTGCCAGCAGCACACCCCACAGGAAACCCCAACTAGCCAAAAACATTCAGTACTTC. This codes for CASSTPHRKPQLAKNIQYF.

The chain has TRBV12-5 and TRBJ1-5, with TRBD1 as a possible D gene (6 bases). Trimming pared 1 base from V and 3 bases from J, leaving 10 bases between. Germline V gene lookup returns CDR1 LGHNT and CDR2 FRNRAP. The CDR3 has 15 amino acids. The CDR3 spells CASGLDDRLNQPQHF. The CDR3 nucleotides are TGTGCTAGTGGTTTGGACGACAGGCTCAATCAGCCCCAGCATTTT. The complete variable domain, with remaining parts taken from reference TRBV12-5 and TRBJ1-5, reads DARVTQTPRHKVTEMGQEVTMRCQPILGHNTVFWYRQTMMQGLELLAYFRNRAPLDDSGMPKDRFSAEMPDATLATLKIQPSEPRDSAVYFCASGLDDRLNQPQHFGDGTRLSIL.

This chain connects TRBV2 to TRBJ1-5; D call uncertain. This CDR3 has 12 amino acids. Germline CDR1 and CDR2: SNHLY and FYNNEI. V lost 4 bases to trimming and J lost 9 bases, with 10 bases between them. This chain's CDR3 is CASSVRRGPQHF. The CDR3 DNA reads as TGTGCCAGCAGTGTACGGCGAGGGCCCCAGCATTTT.

The rearrangement links TRBV28 to TRBJ1-2; TRBD1 aligns across 7 bases. The V segment lost 6 bases and the J segment 6 bases; nucleotides outside the gene matches: 16. The CDR3 runs to 16 residues. Germline values: CDR1 MDHEN, CDR2 SYDVKM. The CDR3 coding sequence is TGTGCCAGCAGAACCGGGACAGAGGAGTTAGTGGATGGCTACACCTTC. The encoded protein is CASRTGTEELVDGYTF.

The rearrangement uses TRBV2 and TRBJ1-4; TRBD1 agrees at 7 bases. Germline V gives CDR1 SNHLY, CDR2 FYNNEI. J lost 2 bases, V lost 2 bases, and 5 bases had no gene match. This CDR3 has 16 residues. The CDR3 nucleotides are TGTGCCAGCAGTGAAAACAGGGGTCTGACTAATGAAAAACTGTTTTTT. Its protein product is CASSENRGLTNEKLFF.

In this sample, this clone turned up once. This chain links TRBV5-1 with TRBJ2-1; 10 nucleotides agree with TRBD1. The CDR3 consists of 15 residues. V lost 4 bases and J lost 7; bases outside the gene matches: 8. CDR1 and CDR2 from the germline V gene are SGHRS and YFSETQ. CDR3: CASSQGQGMGNEQFF. CDR3 DNA: TGCGCCAGCAGCCAGGGACAGGGGATGGGTAATGAGCAGTTCTTC.